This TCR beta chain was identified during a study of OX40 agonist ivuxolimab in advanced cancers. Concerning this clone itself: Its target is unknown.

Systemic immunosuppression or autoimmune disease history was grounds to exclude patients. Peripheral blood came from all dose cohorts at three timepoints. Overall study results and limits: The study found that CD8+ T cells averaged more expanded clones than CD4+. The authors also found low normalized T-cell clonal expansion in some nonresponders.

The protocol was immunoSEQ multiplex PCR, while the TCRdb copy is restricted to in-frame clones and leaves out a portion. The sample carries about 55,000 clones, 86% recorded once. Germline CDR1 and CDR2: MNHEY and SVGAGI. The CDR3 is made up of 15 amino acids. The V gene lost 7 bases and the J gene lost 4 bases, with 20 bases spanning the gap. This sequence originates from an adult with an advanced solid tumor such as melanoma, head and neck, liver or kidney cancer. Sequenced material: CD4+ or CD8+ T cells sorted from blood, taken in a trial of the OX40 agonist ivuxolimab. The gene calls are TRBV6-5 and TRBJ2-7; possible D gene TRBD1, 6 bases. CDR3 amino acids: CASKIVQGRGYEQYF. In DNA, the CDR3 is TGTGCCAGCAAAATAGTACAGGGCCGAGGTTACGAGCAGTACTTC.